These 2 T cell receptor beta chains share one sample of origin, sequenced in a study of neurological immune-mediated disorders (dated by TCRdb to the late 2010s). Library method: 5' RACE. The run used an Illumina HiSeq 2500. TCRdb applied fastp at Q25 and MiXCR to the public reads, then kept only in-frame beta chains. Each entry is one CDR3 protein sequence, shown with its most common DNA and genes. The sample table contains about 80,000 distinct CDR3 sequences; only one count was recorded for 5.8% of them. 7.9% of the sample comes from the top ten. This specimen's time point label, interpreted: longitudinal time-point 2. Sequencing was performed on PBMCs. Receptors originate from a woman in her fifties or sixties with multiple sclerosis.

This clonotype was seen at least ten times. The V call is TRBV18, the J call TRBJ2-7; D remains ambiguous. Germline assignment: CDR1 KGHSH and CDR2 LQKENI. Trimming stripped 0 bases from V and 5 bases from J, with 8 bases between. This CDR3 is built from 13 residues. DNA for the CDR3: TGTGCCAGCTCACCACCTTGGAGTGACGAGCAGTACTTC. Translated: CASSPPWSDEQYF.

This clonotype was counted ten times or more. The J gene is TRBJ1-5, the V gene TRBV4-1, with D possibly being TRBD1 (5 bases). Looked up from germline, CDR1 is MGHRA and CDR2 is YSYEKL. The CDR3 is 14 amino acids. The V end was cut by 0 bases, the J end by 5 bases, with 8 bases between. CDR3 nucleotide sequence: TGCGCCAGCAGCCAAGATTGGGGGTATCAGCCCCAGCATTTT. Translating it yields CASSQDWGYQPQHF.